The clone carrying this TCR beta chain has at least ten counts. Antigen: not known. This CDR3 has 17 amino acids. The germline V gene encodes CDR1 SGHTA and CDR2 FQGNSA. Trimming at V came to 4 bases and at J to 2 bases, leaving 10 bases not matched to a gene. With molecular barcodes, quantitative 5'-RACE was used to make the TCR beta libraries. TCRdb used MiXCR to reprocess the 5' RACE reads, holding one entry per CDR3 protein. The table lists some 140,000 distinct CDR3 sequences, approximately 8.4% of them singletons. This record belongs to a study of CD8 T cells in ankylosing spondylitis. Overall study findings and caveats: As reported, disease-linked clones showed significant enrichment in matched ankylosing spondylitis synovial fluid. Certain motif variants had earlier been reported in reactive arthritis synovial fluid and blood.

The V and J genes are TRBV7-2 and TRBJ2-1; the match to TRBD2 covers 8 bases. This receptor was identified in a male donor with ankylosing spondylitis. The material sequenced was synovial fluid, either unsorted or a sorted T cell fraction (not recorded which). As DNA, the CDR3 is TGTGCCAGCAGCTCCGGGACGGGGCGGGGGGCCTACAATGAGCAGTTCTTC. Translation: CASSSGTGRGAYNEQFF.